These 20 T cell receptor beta chains originate from one sample sequenced in a study of CD8+ T cells in alopecia areata. Isolated RNA was reverse transcribed into cDNA used as the sequencing template. Clones were sequenced by immunoSEQ multiplex PCR, and TCRdb holds only the in-frame ones, with some missing. Of roughly 140,000 clones in the sample, less than 65% were seen once. Sequenced sample: CD8+ T cells sorted from blood. Every receptor here comes from a human donor in good health.

The rearrangement uses TRBV28 and TRBJ2-7, with D perhaps TRBD2 (6 bases). The CDR3 consists of 13 residues. Germline V gene lookup returns CDR1 MDHEN and CDR2 SYDVKM. Between the trimmed V and J ends, which lost 10 bases and 6 bases, there was a span of 19 bases. CDR3 nucleotide sequence: TGTGCCACCACGGGTGGGCCGCGGGGCGAGCAGTACTTC. It yields the protein CATTGGPRGEQYF.

The gene calls are TRBV6-5 and TRBJ2-4; a weak D match, TRBD2 (6 bases). V was pared by 9 bases and J by 9 bases, with 15 bases between. This CDR3 comprises 12 residues. Germline assignment: CDR1 MNHEY and CDR2 SVGAGI. CDR3 sequence reads: CASRRDLGIQYF. Here the CDR3 DNA reads TGTGCCAGTAGGAGGGACTTGGGCATTCAGTACTTC.

The J gene is TRBJ1-5, the V gene TRBV7-9, with unresolved D. The length of the CDR3 is 14 residues. Trimming took off 1 base at V and 7 bases at J, with 11 bases between the two ends. The V gene's germline CDR1 is SEHNR and CDR2 FQNEAQ (reference sequence). The CDR3 region is CASSLEGFGQPQHF. The CDR3 DNA sequence: TGTGCCAGCAGCTTAGAAGGGTTTGGCCAGCCCCAGCATTTT.

J is TRBJ2-7 and V is TRBV29-1; D is uncertain. This CDR3 is 11 amino acids long. CDR1 and CDR2 from the germline V gene are SQVTM and ANQGSEA. V was pared by 7 bases and J by 0 bases, with 7 bases between. The CDR3 region has the DNA TGCAGCGCAGTGGGCTCCTACGAGCAGTACTTC. Protein: CSAVGSYEQYF.

The V call is TRBV30, the J call TRBJ2-1; 11 bases map to TRBD2. CDR3 length: 15 residues. The germline V gene encodes CDR1 GTSNPN and CDR2 SVGIG (reference sequence). V dropped 0 bases and J dropped 4; count of bases not matched to a gene: 2. The CDR3 loop reads CAWSVRLAGYNEQFF. Here the CDR3 DNA reads TGTGCCTGGAGTGTTAGACTAGCGGGGTACAATGAGCAGTTCTTC.

The V and J genes are TRBV23-1 and TRBJ2-7; no firm D call. TRBV23-1 is given ORF status, its function remaining uncertain. V gave up 8 bases and J gave up 0 bases, with 14 bases separating them. CDR3 length equals 14 residues. The CDR3 DNA reads as TGCGCCAGCCCACGTCTAGGCAACTCCTACGAGCAGTACTTC. Translating gives CASPRLGNSYEQYF.

This clone has a handful of counts. The J gene is TRBJ1-3, the V gene TRBV14; D possibly corresponds to TRBD1 (5 bases). The CDR3 totals 15 residues. Germline V gene data show CDR1 as SGHDN and CDR2 as FVKESK. V gave up 2 bases and J gave up 4 bases, with 12 bases separating them. DNA of the CDR3: TGTGCCAGCAGCCAAACAGGATTTCTCGGAAACACCATATATTTT. Amino acid sequence: CASSQTGFLGNTIYF.

The J gene is TRBJ1-2, the V gene TRBV7-3; no firm D call. The CDR3 has 14 residues. Trimming cost V 0 bases and J 6 bases, with 11 bases left between them. The germline gives CDR1 SGHTA, CDR2 FQGTGA. The CDR3 bases are TGTGCCAGCAGCTTAACAGCCGGGATGGATGGCTACACCTTC. Encoded protein: CASSLTAGMDGYTF.

The CDR3, as DNA: TGCAGCGTTGTAGGGACGACCTACGAGCAGTACTTC. As protein: CSVVGTTYEQYF. The chain joins TRBV29-1 to TRBJ2-7; the D call may be TRBD1 or TRBD2 (5 bases each). V was trimmed by 4 bases and J by 2 bases, leaving 9 bases between them. The CDR3 is 12 residues long. Looked up from germline, CDR1 is SQVTM and CDR2 is ANQGSEA.

The gene calls are TRBV11-2 and TRBJ2-1, with TRBD1 identical over 7 bases. V shed 3 bases and J 9 bases; nucleotides not matched to a gene: 20. Germline CDR1 reads SGHAT; CDR2 reads FQNNGV. This CDR3 region has 18 residues. CDR3 bases: TGTGCCAGCAGCTTGGAATTACAGGGGAATGGGAGACGCGGTGAGCAGTTCTTC. This codes for CASSLELQGNGRRGEQFF.

This clone was observed a single time. The rearrangement uses TRBV29-1 and TRBJ2-7; D tentatively fits TRBD1 or TRBD2 (5 bases each). V lost 3 bases and J 9 bases, leaving 12 bases between the germline ends. The CDR3 is 11 amino acids. Germline CDR1 is SQVTM and CDR2 is ANQGSEA. CDR3 nucleotide sequence: TGCAGCGTTGATGCCCAGGGAGCGCAGTACTTC. This encodes CSVDAQGAQYF.

This chain uses TRBV7-2 with TRBJ2-1; D is undetermined. The germline V gene has CDR1 SGHTA and CDR2 FQGNSA. The CDR3 length is 11 residues. V was trimmed by 1 base and J by 9 bases, leaving 4 bases between them. CDR3 in DNA: TGTGCCAGCAGCTTAGGGGCTGAGCAGTTCTTC. Protein: CASSLGAEQFF.

V usage is TRBV29-1 and J usage is TRBJ1-1; the match to TRBD1 covers 11 bases. Germline V gene lookup returns CDR1 SQVTM and CDR2 ANQGSEA. V dropped 4 bases and J dropped 11; count of bases not matched to a gene: 6. The CDR3 is made up of 12 amino acids. The CDR3 DNA follows: TGCAGCGTTGGTTCGGGACAGGGGGTCGCTTTCTTT. This codes for CSVGSGQGVAFF.

This clone occurred a few times. The V gene is TRBV5-6, the J gene TRBJ2-1; a possible D gene is TRBD2 (5 bases). Germline CDR1 SGHDT, CDR2 YYEEEE. This CDR3 region has 14 residues. V was cut by 2 bases and J by 3 bases, with 9 bases left in between. CDR3 sequence: CASSLTRDYNEQFF. The CDR3 DNA reads as TGTGCCAGCAGCTTAACCCGGGACTACAATGAGCAGTTCTTC.

This clone has a handful of counts. The rearrangement links TRBV6-6 to TRBJ1-1; D remains unclear. Between the trimmed V and J ends, which lost 7 bases and 8 bases, there was a span of 11 bases. CDR3 length equals 11 residues. CDR1 is MNHNY, CDR2 SVGAGI, per germline (reference sequence). The DNA for the CDR3 is TGTGCCAGCACGGGCGGGCCCGAAGCTTTCTTT. Translated, it gives CASTGGPEAFF.

This chain joins TRBV27 and TRBJ2-7, with 7 bases aligning to TRBD1. In germline, CDR1 is MNHEY, CDR2 SMNVEV (reference sequence). The ends lost 0 bases at V and 3 bases at J; junction bases unmatched: 5. The CDR3 is made up of 15 amino acids. The CDR3 bases are TGTGCCAGCAGTTTATCAGTCGGGACAGTCTACGAGCAGTACTTC. Its translation: CASSLSVGTVYEQYF.

This clone has just a few counts. The gene calls are TRBV5-1 and TRBJ2-5; TRBD1 matches at 7 bases. This CDR3 spans 15 amino acids. Per germline, CDR1 SGHRS and CDR2 YFSETQ. The J segment lost 2 bases and the V segment lost 4 bases, leaving 8 bases of the junction unmatched. The CDR3 is CASSDGTASQETQYF. CDR3 DNA sequence: TGCGCCAGCAGCGACGGGACAGCTTCACAAGAGACCCAGTACTTC.

V is TRBV18 and J is TRBJ2-7; 9 bases match TRBD1. The trim removed 2 bases at V and 1 base at J, leaving 9 bases unmatched. This CDR3 has 17 residues. Germline V gene data show CDR1 as KGHSH and CDR2 as LQKENI. The CDR3 bases are TGTGCCAGCTCACCATCTCATACAGGGGGCACGTCCTACGAGCAGTACTTC. Its protein product is CASSPSHTGGTSYEQYF.

The V gene is TRBV27, the J gene TRBJ1-5; D unclear. Between the trimmed V and J ends, which lost 5 bases and 9 bases, there was a span of 14 bases. This CDR3 region has 13 residues. Germline-derived CDR1 and CDR2 are MNHEY and SMNVEV (reference sequence). CDR3: CASSHRPEAPQHF. The CDR3 DNA is TGTGCCAGCAGTCATAGACCCGAAGCGCCCCAGCATTTT.

V and J are TRBV4-1 and TRBJ2-5, with D maybe TRBD2 (5 bases). This CDR3 comprises 14 residues. Trimming cost V 4 bases and J 2 bases, with 11 bases left between them. Looked up from germline, CDR1 is MGHRA and CDR2 is YSYEKL. In nucleotides, the CDR3 is TGCGCCAGCAGCCCGGTCGGGGAACAAGAGACCCAGTACTTC. Protein: CASSPVGEQETQYF.